This record looks at one T cell receptor (beta chain) sequence and its context. Its binding antigen is unknown. It has no much larger one-base neighbor in the sample; base qualities were not kept. This sample was included in a study of human T cells and chemical hapten exposure (dated by TCRdb to the early 2020s). Notes on the research overall: For sensitization, 2% DPC in acetone was applied to a roughly 2 cm by roughly 2 cm area of upper inner arm skin. Patch testing on the upper back used Finn chambers containing 0.01% DPC, with scoring done after 6 days according to International Contact Dermatitis Research Group standards. This study followed changes in the peripheral blood TCR repertoire in vivo during primary and secondary sensitization of alopecia patients to the hapten diphenylcyclopropenone (DPC). Throughout the study period of around 24 weeks, patients also received therapeutic DPC doses to the scalp every week. Blood samples were taken from patients before sensitization (week 0) and at 2, 6 and about 24 weeks after DPC sensitization. Libraries were combined into a pool for sequencing, and differences in TCR yield between samples came mainly from small differences in library volumes within the pool. Roughly 30 alopecia patients provided blood for TCR sequencing at one to four time points (pre-sensitization, 2, 6 and 24 weeks). Most of the patients in the cohort were female, and the cohort covered alopecia areata with under or over 50% scalp involvement, alopecia totalis and alopecia universalis.

The library was built by means of RACE. The listed sequencing device is NextSeq 500. During library preparation, unique molecular identifiers were attached to individual cDNA molecules so that TCRs could be counted in a quantitative, reproducible way. Each blood RNA sample was used to sequence both TCR alpha and TCR beta chains. In the authors' own workflow: A median of roughly 100,000 TCRs per sample was observed, with a range of about 23,224 to 750,000. The Decombinator software suite was used to annotate the V, J and CDR3 of the TCR reads. For the PS versus PT1 abundance plots, all samples were subsampled to the same number of TCRs (28,000). Expanded TCRs were defined as absent before sensitization and observed at least eight times at the 2-week time point. TCRdb reprocessed the public reads (quality trimming at Q25 with fastp, clone calling with MiXCR) and kept in-frame beta chains. Entries that share a CDR3 protein sequence are merged under the most common genes and DNA. The V and J calls here are based on TCRdb, not the publication. Present in this sample are 50,000 or so distinct CDR3 sequences, roughly a tenth of which were seen just once. The ten largest clonotypes hold over 15% of the sample.

Results and caveats for the whole study, not just this receptor: After repeated subsampling, the strength of the expansion versus patch-test correlation and the threshold at which it became significant changed. A positive correlation was found between the number of PT1 expanded TCRs and patch test score, with significance reached at thresholds 8, 16 and 32 but not 4. Because every patient had alopecia, a presumed autoimmune disease, the patients' immune response might differ from that of healthy individuals. Compared with pre-sensitization or healthy control sets, expanded TCRs formed significantly more large CDR3 similarity clusters, which is consistent with antigen-driven responses. The number of TCRs above 1 in 1000 frequency did not change with DPC sensitization; there was no evidence of global repertoire structure alterations.

What the time point label conveys for this sample: patch test 3, about 24 weeks after DPC sensitization. The sample's treatment or condition label, in plain terms: therapeutic diphenylcyclopropenone sensitization with weekly scalp DPC. Blood at each patch-test visit was drawn before the patch test was applied. Eligible patients were aged 18 to 70, diagnosed with alopecia, deemed suitable for DPC therapy, and excluded if pregnant. Total RNA was extracted from unfractionated whole blood collected in Tempus Blood RNA tubes. V trim: 3 bases; J trim: 6 bases; unmatched bases: 2. The CDR3, cysteine through phenylalanine, is 16 amino acids long. Only CDR3 DNA is held: 48 bases, read in frame from base 1.

This material consisted of whole blood, taken in connection with sensitization to the hapten diphenylcyclopropenone (DPC). The V gene is TRBV12-3 or TRBV12-4 and the J gene is TRBJ2-1; the central 16 bases match TRBD2. This sequence was found in a middle-aged woman with alopecia areata. Some clones in this sample may be carry-over from other donors' samples. The DNA sequence follows: TGTGCCAGCAGTTTGGGACTAGCGGGGGGGCGCAATGAGCAGTTCTTC. Its product reads: CASSLGLAGGRNEQFF.